The 19 T cell receptor beta chains listed next were all sequenced from one sample in a study of identifying expanded T cells in peripheral blood. The assay was immunoSEQ multiplex PCR, and TCRdb's table has in-frame clones only and misses some. The sample records about 94,000 clones, over 75% being singletons. The source material was blood. The receptor source for this set is a person aged 18-70 years in good health.

This chain uses TRBV7-8 with TRBJ1-5, with D unresolved. This CDR3 has 16 residues. Deletions cut 4 bases from V and 0 bases from J, with 13 bases between. Germline lookup yields CDR1 SGHVS and CDR2 FQNEAQ. The DNA of the CDR3 is TGTGCCAGCAGCTCCCTGGCCGGGATTAGCAATCAGCCCCAGCATTTT. This sequence encodes CASSSLAGISNQPQHF.

CDR3 in DNA: TGTGCCAGCAGCCCGCAAACTGTAAACTATGGCTACACCTTC. It encodes CASSPQTVNYGYTF. The chain uses TRBV7-2 and TRBJ1-2, with D hard to call. Germline V gene lookup returns CDR1 SGHTA and CDR2 FQGNSA. The length of the CDR3 is 14 residues. The V and J ends lost 5 bases and 2 bases respectively, with 12 bases between them.

As regards this clone: The same CDR3 also results from other DNA sequences found in this sample. The rearrangement uses TRBV19 and TRBJ1-2; D is perhaps TRBD1 (6 bases). Germline CDR1 and CDR2: LNHDA and SQIVND (reference sequence). V was trimmed by 4 bases and J by 2 bases, leaving 8 bases between them. The CDR3 extends over 13 amino acids. CDR3 residues: CASSRDTNYGYTF. The CDR3 DNA reads TGTGCCAGTAGTAGGGACACGAACTATGGCTACACCTTC.

The gene calls are TRBV7-3 and TRBJ2-3, with TRBD1 as a possible D gene (6 bases). Trimming pared 5 bases from V and 4 bases from J, leaving 13 bases between. This CDR3 is built from 14 residues. CDR1 and CDR2 (germline): SGHTA, FQGTGA. The CDR3 sequence: CASSLGQSADTQYF. The DNA of the CDR3 is TGTGCCAGCAGCCTCGGACAGTCAGCAGATACGCAGTATTTT. The full variable domain, rest sourced from reference TRBV7-3 and TRBJ2-3, is GAGVSQTPSNKVTEKGKYVELRCDPISGHTALYWYRQSLGQGPEFLIYFQGTGAADDSGLPNDRFFAVRPEGSVSTLKIQRTERGDSAVYLCASSLGQSADTQYFGPGTRLTVL.

The genes are TRBV21-1 and TRBJ1-3. TRBV21-1 is reported as a pseudogene. The CDR3 runs 17 residues. This chain's CDR3 is CASSKALDGSSGNTIYF. DNA of the CDR3: TGTGCCAGCAGCAAAGCGCTTGACGGGAGCTCTGGAAACACCATATATTTT.

The gene calls are TRBV5-1 and TRBJ1-1, with D tentatively TRBD1 (6 bases). Germline V gene data show CDR1 as SGHRS and CDR2 as YFSETQ. Trimming stripped 3 bases from V and 4 bases from J, with 13 bases between. The CDR3 covers 14 residues. The CDR3 spells CASSSQGRSTEAFF. The CDR3 coding sequence is TGCGCCAGCAGCTCACAGGGAAGAAGCACTGAAGCTTTCTTT.

The table lists this clone with a count of one. The J gene is TRBJ2-3, the V gene TRBV7-3, with 7 bases fitting TRBD1. Per the germline V gene, CDR1 is SGHTA and CDR2 is FQGTGA. This CDR3 contains 12 residues. V was clipped by 8 bases and J by 4 bases; unmatched bases: 3. The DNA of the CDR3 is TGTGCCAGCGGAAGGGGGCCAGATACGCAGTATTTT. Its protein product is CASGRGPDTQYF.

The chain is built from TRBV19 and TRBJ2-2, with D tentatively TRBD2 (7 bases). CDR3 length: 17 amino acids. Germline loops: CDR1 LNHDA, CDR2 SQIVND (reference sequence). Trimming took 3 bases from V and 3 from J, leaving 17 bases between them. The CDR3 loop reads CASSIVTGGWDTGELFF. CDR3 DNA: TGTGCCAGTAGTATCGTGACGGGGGGCTGGGACACCGGGGAGCTGTTTTTT.

The rearrangement links TRBV2 to TRBJ1-4; D uncertain. The CDR3 runs to 15 residues. Per the germline V gene, CDR1 is SNHLY and CDR2 is FYNNEI. The V and J ends lost 7 bases and 8 bases respectively, with 20 bases between them. CDR3 amino acids: CASIPPGRMQEKLFF. The CDR3 DNA is TGTGCCAGCATTCCTCCCGGCCGTATGCAGGAAAAACTGTTTTTT.

The V call is TRBV6-1, the J call TRBJ1-4; D is perhaps TRBD1 (5 bases). The CDR3 length is 13 residues. Germline CDR1 MNHNS, CDR2 SASEGT. Trimming stripped 7 bases from V and 8 bases from J, with 14 bases between. The CDR3 reads CASTRAWGEKLFF. The CDR3 DNA reads TGTGCCAGCACCCGGGCCTGGGGGGAAAAACTGTTTTTT.

The rearrangement joins TRBV28 to TRBJ2-5; D unclear. The CDR3 extends over 14 amino acids. Germline loops: CDR1 MDHEN, CDR2 SYDVKM. V was clipped by 5 bases and J by 5 bases, with 15 bases between them. The CDR3 loop reads CASSTIRRPETQYF. CDR3 DNA sequence: TGTGCCAGCAGTACCATCCGGAGACCGGAGACCCAGTACTTC. The whole variable domain, remainder taken from reference TRBV28 and TRBJ2-5, is DVKVTQSSRYLVKRTGEKVFLECVQDMDHENMFWYRQDPGLGLRLIYFSYDVKMKEKGDIPEGYSVSREKKERFSLILESASTNQTSMYLCASSTIRRPETQYFGPGTRLLVL.

This chain joins TRBV14 and TRBJ2-1, with 8 bases lining up with TRBD2. Germline-derived CDR1 and CDR2 are SGHDN and FVKESK. The CDR3 sequence is 16 residues long. V dropped 4 bases and J dropped 2; count of bases not matched to a gene: 7. CDR3 DNA sequence: TGTGCCAGCAGCCTTCATCTAGCGGGCCCCTACAATGAGCAGTTCTTC. Translated, it gives CASSLHLAGPYNEQFF. Full variable domain (missing parts from reference TRBV14 and TRBJ2-1): EAGVTQFPSHSVIEKGQTVTLRCDPISGHDNLYWYRRVMGKEIKFLLHFVKESKQDESGMPNNRFLAERTGGTYSTLKVQPAELEDSGVYFCASSLHLAGPYNEQFFGPGTRLTVL.

The chain uses TRBV9 and TRBJ2-1; tentative D call: TRBD2 (6 bases). Germline V CDR1 and CDR2: SGDLS, YYNGEE. The CDR3 runs to 14 residues. V gave up 3 bases and J gave up 5 bases, with 12 bases separating them. As DNA, the CDR3 is TGTGCCAGCAGCGCCGCGGGACCTAACAATGAGCAGTTCTTC. Translated, it gives CASSAAGPNNEQFF.

The rearrangement links TRBV2 to TRBJ2-1, with D perhaps matching TRBD1 or TRBD2 (5 bases each). The CDR3 has 16 amino acids. The V gene lost 6 bases and the J gene lost 0 bases, with 15 bases spanning the gap. Germline lookup yields CDR1 SNHLY and CDR2 FYNNEI. CDR3 protein: CASSALGRGSYNEQFF. As DNA, the CDR3 is TGTGCCAGCAGCGCCCTGGGACGAGGCTCCTACAATGAGCAGTTCTTC.

This chain joins TRBV4-1 and TRBJ1-2; D is perhaps TRBD1 (6 bases). This CDR3 region has 15 residues. Looked up from germline, CDR1 is MGHRA and CDR2 is YSYEKL. V shed 1 base and J shed 4 bases, with 13 bases lying between them. This CDR3 is CASSQVGGLGYGYTF. In DNA form, the CDR3 reads TGCGCCAGCAGCCAAGTTGGGGGGCTTGGCTATGGCTACACCTTC.

J is TRBJ1-2 and V is TRBV6-5; 8 bases align to TRBD1. Germline V gives CDR1 MNHEY, CDR2 SVGAGI. The junction had 9 bases not matched to a gene; V was cut back by 8 bases and J by 4 bases. This CDR3 region has 14 residues. The CDR3 DNA is TGTGCCAGCCGCGCCGGACAGGGCGTCTATGGCTACACCTTC. It encodes CASRAGQGVYGYTF.

In the case of this clone: Germline and junction disagree at one end, which may indicate a read error. Other DNA sequences in this sample translate to the same CDR3. The chain has TRBV4-1 and TRBJ2-1; TRBD2 aligns across 9 bases. Germline V lookup: CDR1 MGHRA, CDR2 YSYEKL. This CDR3 is built from 15 residues. CDR3 residues: CASSSLAGSLDEQFF. CDR3 nucleotide sequence: TGTGCCAGCAGCTCCCTAGCGGGAAGTTTGGATGAGCAGTTCTTC.

J is TRBJ2-7 and V is TRBV18, with D perhaps being TRBD1 or TRBD2 (5 bases each). Per the germline V gene, CDR1 is KGHSH and CDR2 is LQKENI. The V gene lost 4 bases and the J gene lost 7 bases, with 11 bases spanning the gap. The length of the CDR3 is 12 residues. CDR3 residues: CASSLGTGEQYF. CDR3 nucleotides: TGTGCCAGCTCACTCGGGACGGGGGAGCAGTACTTC.

The chain recombines TRBV6-1 with TRBJ2-2; D is perhaps TRBD1 or TRBD2 (5 bases each). V was pared by 7 bases and J by 0 bases, with 12 bases between. Germline V CDR1 and CDR2: MNHNS, SASEGT. CDR3 length: 15 amino acids. This chain's CDR3 is CASNLGRSNTGELFF. CDR3 DNA: TGTGCCAGCAACTTGGGACGATCGAACACCGGGGAGCTGTTTTTT.